This is a list of T cell receptor beta chains from one sample in a study of a mutant IDH1 vaccine in newly diagnosed glioma. No cognate antigen is known for these TCRs. The method was immunoSEQ multiplex PCR; TCRdb's version includes in-frame clones alone and lacks a portion of them. This sample has 35,000 to 50,000 clones, with around 90% found just once. The source was PBMCs, collected from a glioma patient whose treatment included an IDH1 peptide vaccine. The receptor set was obtained from a man in his forties or fifties with glioma. The CDR3 runs from the conserved cysteine through the conserved F or W. Clone size appears in some rows only: once, few, many, or a class for an expanded clone.

v_call	clone_size	j_call	cdr3_aa
TRBV19	medium-sized	TRBJ1-6	CASSIGGNNSPLHF
TRBV27	NA	TRBJ1-1	CASSLSGDLKKAFF
TRBV6-4	few	TRBJ2-3	CASSETSGGTDTQYF
TRBV9	NA	TRBJ1-5	CASSPHGQGDQPQHF
TRBV7-9	NA	TRBJ2-3	CASSFTGTGTDTQYF
TRBV5-5	NA	TRBJ2-1	CASSLTGGLFF
TRBV5-1	NA	TRBJ1-3	CASSSFLQGAGNTIYF
TRBV7-9	NA	TRBJ1-1	CASSRGNTEAFF
TRBV27	once	TRBJ1-2	CASRLDSLPSANYGYTF
TRBV19	NA	TRBJ1-5	CASTTGQVKNQPQHF
TRBV6-4	NA	TRBJ2-3	CASSATDGTTQYF
TRBV28	NA	TRBJ2-2	CASRHPIFRVRNKTGELFF
TRBV4-3	NA	TRBJ2-7	CASSQDYWRTGGTYEQYF
TRBV2	once	TRBJ1-6	CASSMDRSYNSPLHF
TRBV20-1	NA	TRBJ1-2	CSVFEYGYTF
TRBV6-4	once	TRBJ1-2	CASWDSYYGYTF
TRBV19	NA	TRBJ2-7	CASSRQGAGYEQYF
TRBV11-2	NA	TRBJ2-7	CASSQSLDSAYEQYF
TRBV4-1	NA	TRBJ2-2	CASSHSRASGRTGELFF
TRBV6-1	NA	TRBJ2-1	CASPPGGLTGEQFF
TRBV29-1	NA	TRBJ1-2	CSVEGHNYGYTF